This TCR beta chain came from a study of technical replicates of blood from a handful of donors. Germline CDR1 LGHNA, CDR2 YNFKEQ. The CDR3 spans 16 residues. Trimming removed 0 bases from V and 2 bases from J, with 13 bases in between. Produced via immunoSEQ multiplex PCR; TCRdb's table is partial and in-frame only. The sample contains approximately 87,000 clones, more than 90% of which appear only once. The clonotype originates from a human donor in good health. Some clones in this sample may be carry-over from other donors' samples. V gene TRBV4-2 combines with J gene TRBJ1-1; the D is unclear. The specimen was T cells isolated from PBMCs. CDR3 amino acids: CASSQESLALNTEAFF. Written as DNA, the CDR3 is TGTGCCAGCAGCCAAGAATCTCTGGCCTTAAACACTGAAGCTTTCTTT.